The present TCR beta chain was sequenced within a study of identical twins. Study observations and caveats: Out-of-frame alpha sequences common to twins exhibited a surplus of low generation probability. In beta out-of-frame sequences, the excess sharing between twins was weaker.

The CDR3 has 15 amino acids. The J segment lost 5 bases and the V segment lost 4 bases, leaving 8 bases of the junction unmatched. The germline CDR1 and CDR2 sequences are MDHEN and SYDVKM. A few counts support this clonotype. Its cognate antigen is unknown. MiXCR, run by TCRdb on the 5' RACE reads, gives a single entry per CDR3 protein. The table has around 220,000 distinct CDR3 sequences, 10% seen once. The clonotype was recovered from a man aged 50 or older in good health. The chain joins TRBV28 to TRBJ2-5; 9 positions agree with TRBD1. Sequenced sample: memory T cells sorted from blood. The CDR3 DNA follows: TGTGCCAGCAGTTCCTTGACAGGGGGGGTCGAGACCCAGTACTTC. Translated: CASSSLTGGVETQYF.